The T cell receptor beta chain described here comes from a study of T cells in Graves' hyperthyroidism and ophthalmopathy. About this clonotype itself: The junction differs from germline at one of its ends, possibly a read error.

Stable Graves' hyperthyroidism denoted no ophthalmopathy progression over 18 months. Exclusion criteria comprised uncontrolled infection, other autoimmune disease, pregnancy or lactation. Germline V gene data show CDR1 as SNHLY and CDR2 as FYNNEI. CDR3 length: 21 amino acids. The source material, RNA transcripts, was used to amplify TCR beta CDR3 regions. TCR CDR3 regions were first amplified by RT-PCR with HTBI primers. Each CDR3 protein gets one entry after TCRdb re-called the multiplex PCR reads with MiXCR. The sample holds 350,000 to 400,000 distinct CDR3 sequences; about 15% are singletons and the top ten take less than 35%.

The receptor's source is a woman aged 25 to 39 with Graves' hyperthyroidism. The chain carries TRBV2 and TRBJ2-5; TRBD2 matches 14 bases. Sequencing used blood. The CDR3 DNA reads as TGTGCCAACAGTGGTGGTACCGGACTAGCGGGAGGACGAAGAGGGCAAGAGACCCAGTACTTC. Protein sequence: CANSGGTGLAGGRRGQETQYF.